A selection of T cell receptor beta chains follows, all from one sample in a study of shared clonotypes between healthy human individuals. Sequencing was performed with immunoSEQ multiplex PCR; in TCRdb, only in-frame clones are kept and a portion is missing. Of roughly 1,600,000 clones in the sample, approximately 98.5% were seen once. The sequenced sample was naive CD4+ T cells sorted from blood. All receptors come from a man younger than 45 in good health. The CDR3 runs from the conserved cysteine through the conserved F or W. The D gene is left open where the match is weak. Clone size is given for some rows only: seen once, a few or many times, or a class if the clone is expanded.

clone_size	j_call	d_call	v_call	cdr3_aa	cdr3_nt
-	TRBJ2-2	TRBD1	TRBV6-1	CASTRQGVGELFF	TGTGCCAGCACCAGACAGGGAGTCGGGGAGCTGTTTTTT
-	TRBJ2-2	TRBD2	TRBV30	CAWRTSGVPNTGELFF	TGTGCCTGGAGAACTAGCGGGGTCCCAAACACCGGGGAGCTGTTTTTT
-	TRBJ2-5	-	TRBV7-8	CASSLEGTGLRGETQYF	TGTGCCAGCAGCTTGGAGGGAACAGGGCTCCGAGGGGAGACCCAGTACTTC
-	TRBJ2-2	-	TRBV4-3	CASSQEVVRVDGELFF	TGCGCCAGCAGCCAAGAGGTAGTCAGGGTGGACGGGGAGCTGTTTTTT
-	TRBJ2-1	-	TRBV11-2	CASSPSYNEQFF	TGTGCCAGCAGCCCTAGCTACAATGAGCAGTTCTTC
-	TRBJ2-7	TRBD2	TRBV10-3	CAISETSGIDMGEQYF	TGTGCCATCAGTGAAACTAGCGGAATAGACATGGGGGAGCAGTACTTC
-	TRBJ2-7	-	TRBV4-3	CASSQELGDEQYF	TGCGCCAGCAGCCAAGAACTAGGTGACGAGCAGTACTTC
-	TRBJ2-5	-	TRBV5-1	CASSPGQGLQETQYF	TGCGCCAGCAGCCCCGGCCAAGGGCTCCAAGAGACCCAGTACTTC
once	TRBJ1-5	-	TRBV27	CASSPHLGAYSNQPQHF	TGTGCCAGCAGTCCACACCTGGGGGCTTATAGCAATCAGCCCCAGCATTTT
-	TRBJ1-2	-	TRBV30	CAWSAPNGYTF	TGTGCCTGGAGTGCCCCTAATGGCTACACCTTC
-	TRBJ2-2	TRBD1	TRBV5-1	CASSLGQAQTGELFF	TGCGCCAGCAGCTTAGGACAGGCTCAAACCGGGGAGCTGTTTTTT
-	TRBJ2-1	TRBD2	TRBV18	CASSPKGRTSTDEQFF	TGTGCCAGCTCACCAAAAGGTCGGACTAGTACGGATGAGCAGTTCTTC
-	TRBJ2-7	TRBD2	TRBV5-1	CASSFASGSYEQYF	TGCGCCAGCAGCTTCGCTAGCGGGAGTTACGAGCAGTACTTC
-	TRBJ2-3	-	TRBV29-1	CSVVFGGPSTDTQYF	TGCAGCGTTGTTTTTGGCGGGCCCTCCACAGATACGCAGTATTTT
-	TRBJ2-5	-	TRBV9	CASSGAGETQYF	TGTGCCAGCAGCGGGGCCGGGGAGACCCAGTACTTC
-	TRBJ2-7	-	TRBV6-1	CASSAARGPYEQYF	TGTGCCAGCAGTGCGGCCAGGGGCCCCTACGAGCAGTACTTC
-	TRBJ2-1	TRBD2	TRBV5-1	CASSLAILAGGSGNEQFF	TGCGCCAGCAGCTTGGCCATCCTAGCGGGAGGGTCGGGCAATGAGCAGTTCTTC
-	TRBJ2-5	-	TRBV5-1	CASSLVVQETQYF	TGCGCCAGCAGCTTGGTGGTTCAAGAGACCCAGTACTTC
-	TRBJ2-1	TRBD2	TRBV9	CASSVTSGRYNEQFF	TGTGCCAGCAGCGTAACAAGCGGGAGGTACAATGAGCAGTTCTTC
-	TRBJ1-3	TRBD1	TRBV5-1	CASSLESQGARRWSGNTIYF	TGCGCCAGCAGCTTGGAATCCCAGGGGGCAAGAAGATGGTCTGGAAACACCATATATTTT
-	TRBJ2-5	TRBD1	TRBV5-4	CASSFGGQRETQYF	TGTGCCAGCAGCTTTGGGGGACAGAGAGAGACCCAGTACTTC
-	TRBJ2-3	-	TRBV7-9	CASSLDGTGRTDTQYF	TGTGCCAGCAGCTTAGATGGAACAGGGCGCACAGATACGCAGTATTTT
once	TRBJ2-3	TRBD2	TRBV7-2	CASSFSSGTRTAQYF	TGTGCCAGCAGCTTTTCGTCCGGGACTAGGACGGCGCAGTATTTT
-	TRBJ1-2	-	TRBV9	CASSVHDYGYTF	TGTGCCAGCAGCGTCCACGACTATGGCTACACCTTC